The rows below give T cell receptor delta chains drawn from one sample of a study of gamma-delta T cells after stem cell transplantation. TCRdb re-called the RT-PCR reads through CATT. The table includes a few thousand delta-chain clones, about 15% detected once. Sequencing used gamma-delta T cells. These receptors came from a human donor. It is not recorded whose cells these are; they may come from a transplant donor. Each CDR3 is given with its conserved first and last residue. A D gene is named only where the DNA matches it firmly. Clone size appears in some rows only: once, few, many, or a class for an expanded clone.

d_call | j_call | v_call | clone_size | cdr3_aa | cdr3_nt
TRDD3 | TRDJ3 | TRDV2 | medium-sized | CACDTAGDTSSWDTRQMFF | TGTGCCTGTGACACCGCGGGGGATACGTCCTCCTGGGACACCCGACAGATGTTTTTC
TRDD3 | TRDJ1 | TRDV2 | few | CACDTGTGGPLYTDKLIF | TGTGCCTGTGACACCGGAACTGGGGGACCACTCTACACCGATAAACTCATCTTT
TRDD3 | TRDJ1 | TRDV1 | few | CALGALHPTTGGWACDKLIF | TGTGCTCTTGGGGCCCTCCATCCTACTACTGGGGGATGGGCTTGTGATAAACTCATCTTT
. | TRDJ2 | TRDV1 | . | CALGVPGGFPLTAQLFF | TGTGCTCTTGGGGTCCCCGGGGGGTTCCCTTTGACAGCACAACTCTTCTTT
. | TRDJ1 | TRDV1 | . | CALGGIGGSNRFDGKLIF | TGTGCTCTTGGAGGAATAGGGGGTTCAAACCGGTTTGACGGCAAACTCATCTTT
. | TRDJ1 | TRDV1 | few | CALGEGNPSSLADKLIF | TGTGCTCTTGGGGAAGGTAACCCTTCTAGCTTGGCCGATAAACTCATCTTT
. | TRDJ2 | TRDV2 | large | CACDTGTGTAQLFF | TGTGCCTGTGACACCGGAACTGGTACAGCACAACTCTTCTTT
. | TRDJ1 | TRDV1 | . | CALGELRQSLRPYLWRSDKLIF | TGTGCTCTTGGGGAACTCCGCCAAAGTCTACGACCGTACCTATGGAGGTCGGATAAACTCATCTTT
. | TRDJ3 | TRDV2 | . | CACDTGESSWDTRQMFF | TGTGCCTGTGACACCGGGGAGAGCTCCTGGGACACCCGACAGATGTTTTTC
TRDD3 | TRDJ3 | TRDV2 | few | CACDAHLGDTSTSFDTRQMFF | TGTGCCTGTGACGCCCACCTGGGGGATACGTCCACCTCCTTCGACACCCGACAGATGTTTTTC
. | TRDJ3 | TRDV3 | few | CAPAFLYWGHSSWDTRQMFF | TGTGCCCCGGCCTTCCTATACTGGGGTCACAGCTCCTGGGACACCCGACAGATGTTTTTC
TRDD3 | TRDJ1 | TRDV1 | . | CALGELDIGLLPVTGGYRGGYTDKLIF | TGTGCTCTTGGGGAACTAGACATTGGGCTCCTACCGGTTACTGGGGGGTACCGAGGGGGGTACACCGATAAACTCATCTTT
TRDD3 | TRDJ1 | TRDV1 | . | CALGLYSASPSGTGGYAPDKLIF | TGTGCTCTTGGGCTCTACTCGGCCTCCCCCTCAGGTACTGGGGGATACGCGCCCGATAAACTCATCTTT
TRDD3 | TRDJ1 | TRDV3 | medium-sized | CAFRVLGDTRTDKLIF | TGTGCCTTTCGTGTACTGGGGGATACGCGCACCGATAAACTCATCTTT
TRDD3 | TRDJ1 | TRDV3 | . | CASPFSPYWGIRYTDKLIF | TGTGCCTCCCCTTTTTCCCCATACTGGGGGATACGCTACACCGATAAACTCATCTTT
TRDD3 | TRDJ1 | TRDV3 | few | CAFRRSGGYRPAEYTDKLIF | TGTGCCTTTCGACGGTCTGGGGGATATCGACCCGCGGAGTACACCGATAAACTCATCTTT
. | TRDJ3 | TRDV2 | large | CACDTAGYSWDTRQMFF | TGTGCCTGTGACACCGCCGGATACTCCTGGGACACCCGACAGATGTTTTTC
. | TRDJ2 | TRDV1 | . | CALGEPSTIVGYRGAAQLFF | TGTGCTCTTGGGGAACCCTCTACTATAGTGGGATATAGGGGGGCAGCACAACTCTTCTTT
. | TRDJ2 | TRAV29/DV5 | few | CAASGDLTAQLFF | TGTGCAGCAAGCGGGGATTTGACGGCACAACTCTTCTTT
TRDD3 | TRDJ1 | TRDV3 | . | CAFNVRGILLTPDKLIF | TGTGCCTTTAATGTTCGGGGGATACTTCTCACGCCCGATAAACTCATCTTT
. | TRDJ1 | TRDV1 | few | CALRYPENTDKLIF | TGTGCTCTCCGGTATCCGGAGAACACCGATAAACTCATCTTT
TRDD3 | TRDJ1 | TRDV1 | . | CALGELDLLGDLTDKLIF | TGTGCTCTTGGGGAACTAGACTTACTGGGGGATTTAACCGATAAACTCATCTTT
TRDD3 | TRDJ1 | TRDV1 | few | CALGELRRLRTGGYEGTDKLIF | TGTGCTCTTGGGGAACTACGTCGCCTACGAACTGGGGGATACGAGGGCACCGATAAACTCATCTTT
TRDD3 | TRDJ3 | TRDV2 | medium-sized | CACDTVLGDTGSWDTRQMFF | TGTGCCTGTGACACCGTACTGGGGGATACAGGCTCCTGGGACACCCGACAGATGTTTTTC
TRDD3 | TRDJ1 | TRDV1 | medium-sized | CALGEIPPRPNWGIRGADKLIF | TGTGCTCTTGGGGAAATCCCCCCCCGGCCAAACTGGGGGATACGGGGAGCCGATAAACTCATCTTT
TRDD3 | TRDJ3 | TRDV1 | few | CALGELLSPGGYSHSWDTRQMFF | TGTGCTCTTGGGGAACTCTTATCACCCGGGGGATACTCCCACTCCTGGGACACCCGACAGATGTTTTTC
TRDD3 | TRDJ1 | TRDV1 | few | CALGEVLLSTGGYRLLYTDKLIF | TGTGCTCTTGGGGAAGTCCTCCTGAGTACTGGGGGATATAGACTCCTGTACACCGATAAACTCATCTTT